The T cell receptor beta chain under discussion was sequenced for a study of blood T cell repertoires in COVID-19. Overall study: Sources were T cells, B-cell-depleted T cells, or PBMCs; the material itself was cDNA or gDNA.

This clone was observed a few times. One Seattle source followed patients from active infection through their disease course. TCRdb keeps only in-frame clones here, not all; method: immunoSEQ multiplex PCR. Among about 160,000 clones listed, approximately 80% were seen once. The TCR was taken from a woman in her thirties or forties with COVID-19, enrolled during active disease. The sequenced sample was peripheral blood.

In DNA form, the CDR3 reads TGTGCCAGCAGTGAAGAGGGACAGGGAAACTATGGCTACACCTTC. Protein product: CASSEEGQGNYGYTF. The chain combines TRBV6-1 with TRBJ1-2; TRBD1 agrees at 9 bases. This CDR3 comprises 15 residues. V lost 1 base to trimming and J lost 2 bases; unmatched junction nucleotides: 2. Germline lookup yields CDR1 MNHNS and CDR2 SASEGT.